The 28 T cell receptor beta chains in this list originate from one sample, sequenced in a study of shared clonotypes between healthy human individuals. Produced via immunoSEQ multiplex PCR; TCRdb's table is partial and in-frame only. Among over a million clones, about 74% were seen once, and the ten largest hold about 1.5%. Material: memory CD4+ T cells sorted from blood. The subset denotes: CD45RA-negative fraction. The receptors come from a young man in good health.

The chain is built from TRBV6-5 and TRBJ1-4; TRBD1 might be the D (5 bases). The CDR3 covers 12 residues. Germline values: CDR1 MNHEY, CDR2 SVGAGI. V lost 6 bases, J lost 11 bases, and 13 bases lay in between. The DNA of the CDR3 is TGTGCCAGCAGACCGACAGCCGGGAAACTGTTTTTT. Its protein product is CASRPTAGKLFF.

For the CDR3, the DNA is TGTGCCAGCAGCTACCCCCCCGGGACAGGGGGTTTCAATCAGCCCCAGCATTTT. Amino acid sequence: CASSYPPGTGGFNQPQHF. This chain uses TRBV28 with TRBJ1-5; 11 bases map to TRBD1. Losses at the gene ends were 6 bases for V and 3 bases for J; bases not matched to a gene: 13. CDR1 is MDHEN and CDR2 is SYDVKM in the germline V gene. CDR3 length equals 18 residues.

Worth noting for this clone: The likely explanation is a read error, given a far larger clone one base away. This same CDR3 is encoded by further DNA sequences in the sample. The chain uses TRBV27 and TRBJ2-5; possibly TRBD1 for D (6 bases). There are 15 residues in the CDR3. Germline V gives CDR1 MNHEY, CDR2 SMNVEV (reference sequence). CDR3 loop: CASSSSPGQQETQYF. The CDR3 bases are TGTGCCAGCAGTTCCTCACCCGGACAGCAAGAGACTCAGTACTTC.

This clone was seen many times. The CDR3 reads CASNGRGSKDEQFF. The CDR3 nucleotides are TGTGCCAGCAACGGTAGGGGGAGTAAGGATGAGCAGTTCTTC. J is TRBJ2-1 and V is TRBV2, with a tentative D call TRBD1 (6 bases). Per the germline V gene, CDR1 is SNHLY and CDR2 is FYNNEI. V was shortened by 7 bases and J by 8 bases, with 18 bases between the two germline ends. The CDR3 covers 14 residues.

This chain uses TRBV7-2 with TRBJ1-6, with 8 positions matching TRBD1. Germline trimming cut 5 bases from V and 8 bases from J; bases unmatched to any gene: 17. The germline CDR1 and CDR2 sequences are SGHTA and FQGNSA. The length of the CDR3 is 18 residues. The DNA of the CDR3 is TGTGCCAGCAGCAGAGGACAGGGAAGCGGGACGTGGTATTCACCCCTCCACTTT. The encoded protein is CASSRGQGSGTWYSPLHF.

This sequence joins TRBV6-5 and TRBJ1-2; TRBD1 agrees at 7 bases. CDR3 size: 13 residues. With V trimmed by 10 bases and J by 5 bases, 10 bases remained unmatched. Germline V gene lookup returns CDR1 MNHEY and CDR2 SVGAGI. The CDR3 DNA reads TGTGCCACTCGACAGGGAACTATGTATGGCTACACCTTC. Protein product: CATRQGTMYGYTF.

J is TRBJ2-7 and V is TRBV5-1, with 11 bases lining up with TRBD1. V lost 0 bases and J lost 5; bases outside the gene matches: 4. Germline V gives CDR1 SGHRS, CDR2 YFSETQ. This CDR3 is built from 15 residues. The CDR3 coding sequence is TGCGCCAGCAGCTTGGGAGGACAGGGGGCGAACGAGCAGTACTTC. This encodes CASSLGGQGANEQYF. The full variable domain, its missing parts supplied by reference TRBV5-1 and TRBJ2-7, is KAGVTQTPRYLIKTRGQQVTLSCSPISGHRSVSWYQQTPGQGLQFLFEYFSETQRNKGNFPGRFSGRQFSNSRSEMNVSTLELGDSALYLCASSLGGQGANEQYFGPGTRLTVT.

Turning to this clone: Other DNA sequences of this sample code for an identical CDR3. V and J are TRBV5-1 and TRBJ1-3; D may be TRBD1 (5 bases). The CDR3 covers 15 residues. The V gene lost 0 bases and the J gene lost 3 bases, with 10 bases spanning the gap. Germline CDR1 is SGHRS and CDR2 is YFSETQ. The CDR3 loop is CASSLDRLGGNTIYF. DNA of the CDR3: TGCGCCAGCAGCTTGGACAGGCTGGGTGGAAACACCATATATTTT. Using reference TRBV5-1 and TRBJ1-3 for the parts outside the CDR3, the full variable domain is KAGVTQTPRYLIKTRGQQVTLSCSPISGHRSVSWYQQTPGQGLQFLFEYFSETQRNKGNFPGRFSGRQFSNSRSEMNVSTLELGDSALYLCASSLDRLGGNTIYFGEGSWLTVV.

The J gene is TRBJ1-1, the V gene TRBV7-2; TRBD1 aligns across 7 bases. V trimming: 4 bases; J trimming: 3 bases; junction bases outside the gene matches: 5. CDR3 length: 14 residues. CDR1 and CDR2 (germline): SGHTA, FQGNSA. CDR3 loop: CASSSETGYTEAFF. CDR3 coding DNA: TGTGCCAGCAGCTCAGAGACAGGGTACACTGAAGCTTTCTTT. Using reference TRBV7-2 and TRBJ1-1 for the parts outside the CDR3, the full variable domain is GAGVSQSPSNKVTEKGKDVELRCDPISGHTALYWYRQSLGQGLEFLIYFQGNSAPDKSGLPSDRFSAERTGGSVSTLTIQRTQQEDSAVYLCASSSETGYTEAFFGQGTRLTVV.

The chain links TRBV9 to TRBJ2-5; D ambiguous. The V end lost 0 bases, the J end lost 1 base, and 7 bases lay between the germline ends. The CDR3 spans 14 residues. Germline V gives CDR1 SGDLS, CDR2 YYNGEE. The CDR3 DNA reads as TGTGCCAGCAGCGTAGCGGCAGCCCAAGAGACCCAGTACTTC. Translation: CASSVAAAQETQYF.

This clone was observed a handful of times. The chain employs TRBV19 and TRBJ2-2; maybe TRBD1 (5 bases). Germline CDR1 is LNHDA and CDR2 is SQIVND (reference sequence). The CDR3 sequence is 16 residues long. V was trimmed by 5 bases and J by 0 bases, leaving 13 bases between them. CDR3 bases: TGTGCCAGTAGTCCAATTCAGGGTACGAACACCGGGGAGCTGTTTTTT. Translated, it gives CASSPIQGTNTGELFF.

The chain is built from TRBV6-5 and TRBJ1-6; 7 bases agree with TRBD1. V lost 6 bases, J lost 4 bases, and 3 bases stayed unmatched. Germline-derived CDR1 and CDR2 are MNHEY and SVGAGI. This CDR3 has 14 residues. The CDR3 reads CASRLDRYNSPLHF. CDR3 coding DNA: TGTGCCAGCAGGTTGGACAGGTATAATTCACCCCTCCACTTT.

V and J are TRBV6-5 and TRBJ2-7; no clear D. V lost 6 bases, J lost 5 bases, and 8 bases lay in between. The CDR3 has 11 residues. Germline assignment: CDR1 MNHEY and CDR2 SVGAGI. CDR3 region: CASRNPNEQYF. CDR3 coding DNA: TGTGCCAGCAGGAACCCTAACGAGCAGTACTTC.

The chain carries TRBV4-3 and TRBJ1-1, with D hard to call. The CDR3 has 16 amino acids. V was clipped by 0 bases and J by 8 bases, with 19 bases between them. The V gene's germline CDR1 is LGHNA and CDR2 YSLEER. The CDR3 loop reads CASSQELQWREGEAFF. The CDR3 nucleotides are TGCGCCAGCAGCCAAGAGCTACAGTGGCGGGAAGGAGAAGCTTTCTTT.

This sequence joins TRBV2 and TRBJ2-2; D is uncertain. The CDR3 spans 14 residues. Between the trimmed V and J ends, which lost 5 bases and 1 base, there was a span of 8 bases. Germline assignment: CDR1 SNHLY and CDR2 FYNNEI. The CDR3 DNA sequence: TGTGCCAGCAGTATGGCCAGGAACACCGGGGAGCTGTTTTTT. Protein product: CASSMARNTGELFF.

The chain has TRBV6-1 and TRBJ2-3; the D gene is possibly TRBD2 (6 bases). The germline V gene encodes CDR1 MNHNS and CDR2 SASEGT. This CDR3 comprises 14 residues. Trimming pared 6 bases from V and 3 bases from J, leaving 13 bases between. The CDR3 bases are TGTGCCAGCAGGATTAGCGGCTCTACAGATACGCAGTATTTT. Protein: CASRISGSTDTQYF.

The chain's CDR3 is CASSPPRGTGPDTQYF. In DNA form, the CDR3 reads TGTGCCAGCTCACCACCGAGGGGAACGGGTCCAGATACGCAGTATTTT. The J gene is TRBJ2-3, the V gene TRBV18; D tentatively fits TRBD1 or TRBD2 (5 bases each). Germline-derived CDR1 and CDR2 are KGHSH and LQKENI. V lost 0 bases and J lost 4, with 14 bases in between. This CDR3 is built from 16 residues.

V and J are TRBV10-1 and TRBJ1-1; D gene unclear. Germline V gene data show CDR1 as WNHNN and CDR2 as SYGVQD (reference sequence). V lost 0 bases to trimming and J lost 8 bases, with 10 bases between them. The CDR3 contains 13 residues. In DNA form, the CDR3 reads TGCGCCAGCAGTGAGTCTACCCCCGGAGAAGCTTTCTTT. Encoded protein: CASSESTPGEAFF.

The rearrangement links TRBV28 to TRBJ2-5, with TRBD1 identical over 12 bases. With 1 base clipped from V and 6 bases from J, the junction kept 9 bases outside the gene matches. The CDR3 spans 17 residues. CDR1 is MDHEN and CDR2 is SYDVKM in the germline V gene. The CDR3 nucleotides are TGTGCCAGCAGTTTATTTGGGACAGGGGGCGCTCTGAAGACCCAGTACTTC. Residues: CASSLFGTGGALKTQYF.

V is TRBV5-1 and J is TRBJ2-1; 13 bases match TRBD2. This CDR3 is 17 amino acids long. In germline, CDR1 is SGHRS, CDR2 YFSETQ. The junction had 9 bases not matched to a gene; V was cut back by 4 bases and J by 5 bases. This CDR3 is CASSPGTSGVGHNEQFF. The CDR3 DNA is TGCGCCAGCAGCCCCGGGACTAGCGGGGTGGGGCACAATGAGCAGTTCTTC.

The rearrangement joins TRBV7-2 to TRBJ2-3; 11 nucleotides agree with TRBD1. Germline trimming cut 4 bases from V and 0 bases from J; bases unmatched to any gene: 9. The CDR3 has 18 residues. Germline-derived CDR1 and CDR2 are SGHTA and FQGNSA. This chain's CDR3 is CASSSGQGAFPSTDTQYF. The CDR3 coding sequence is TGTGCCAGCAGCTCCGGACAGGGGGCGTTTCCTAGCACAGATACGCAGTATTTT.

The rearrangement uses TRBV6-6 and TRBJ2-7; tentative D call: TRBD2 (7 bases). Germline V gives CDR1 MNHNY, CDR2 SVGAGI (reference sequence). Between the trimmed V and J ends, which lost 5 bases and 0 bases, there was a span of 17 bases. The CDR3 is 16 residues long. DNA for the CDR3: TGTGCCAGCAGTAGGGGGGGGCTGGGCAGCTCCTACGAGCAGTACTTC. Translation: CASSRGGLGSSYEQYF.

The chain recombines TRBV9 with TRBJ2-3, with 8 bases identical to TRBD1. The CDR3 sequence is 16 residues long. V was clipped by 2 bases and J by 2 bases; unmatched bases: 7. The germline V gene encodes CDR1 SGDLS and CDR2 YYNGEE. CDR3 in DNA: TGTGCCAGCAGCGTTGGGCAGGGGGCCCACACAGATACGCAGTATTTT. Translated, it gives CASSVGQGAHTDTQYF. Based on the CDR3 plus reference TRBV9 and TRBJ2-3, the full variable domain is DSGVTQTPKHLITATGQRVTLRCSPRSGDLSVYWYQQSLDQGLQFLIQYYNGEERAKGNILERFSAQQFPDLHSELNLSSLELGDSALYFCASSVGQGAHTDTQYFGPGTRLTVL.

The chain has TRBV21-1 and TRBJ1-2. TRBV21-1 is recorded as a pseudogene. CDR3 length: 13 amino acids. DNA of the CDR3: TGTGCCAGCAGCAAAGGGGGGGTAGAAGGCTACACCTTC. Translating it yields CASSKGGVEGYTF.

This rearrangement joins TRBV30 to TRBJ2-1, with D hard to call. Trimming removed 0 bases at V and 4 bases at J, with 7 bases between. Germline CDR1 GTSNPN, CDR2 SVGIG (reference sequence). The CDR3 has 13 amino acids. This chain's CDR3 is CAWSVLGYNEQFF. CDR3 DNA sequence: TGTGCCTGGAGTGTACTTGGATACAATGAGCAGTTCTTC.

This clone turned up a few times. V gene TRBV19 combines with J gene TRBJ2-2, with 9 nucleotides matching TRBD1. The CDR3 extends over 16 amino acids. Germline V lookup: CDR1 LNHDA, CDR2 SQIVND (reference sequence). The J segment lost 7 bases and the V segment lost 6 bases, leaving 12 bases of the junction unmatched. The CDR3 DNA reads TGTGCCAGTAGCTCGGACAGGGGTTCCGGAGGCGGGGAGCTGTTTTTT. The encoded protein is CASSSDRGSGGGELFF.

This clone was observed at least ten times. The sample holds other DNA sequences that translate to the same CDR3. The rearrangement uses TRBV7-9 and TRBJ1-1; D is perhaps TRBD1 (5 bases). In germline, CDR1 is SEHNR, CDR2 FQNEAQ (reference sequence). V dropped 3 bases and J dropped 1 base, with 9 bases sitting between them. The CDR3 covers 14 residues. The CDR3 is CASSFAGPNTEAFF. The CDR3 DNA sequence: TGTGCCAGCAGCTTTGCAGGGCCGAACACTGAAGCTTTCTTT.

The chain joins TRBV5-8 to TRBJ2-3; D is possibly TRBD1 or TRBD2 (5 bases each). The germline CDR1 and CDR2 sequences are SGHTS and YDEGEE. V gave up 2 bases and J gave up 14 bases, with 12 bases separating them. This CDR3 has 11 amino acids. CDR3 sequence reads: CASSFRDVLYF. For the CDR3, the DNA is TGTGCCAGCAGCTTCAGGGACGTTCTGTATTTT. Variable domain in full (rest from reference TRBV5-8 and TRBJ2-3): EAGVTQSPTHLIKTRGQQATLRCSPISGHTSVYWYQQALGLGLQFLLWYDEGEERNRGNFPPRFSGRQFPNYSSELNVNALELEDSALYLCASSFRDVLYFGPGTRLTVL.